This is a list of T cell receptor beta chains from one sample in a study of T-cell reconstitution after alpha-beta-depleted transplantation in children. Using its own MiXCR run on the PCR reads, TCRdb lists one record per CDR3 protein. Here the sample spans approximately 500,000 distinct CDR3 sequences, roughly a tenth being singletons. This material consisted of PBMCs, taken before TCRalphabeta/CD19-depleted stem cell transplant. Every receptor here comes from a child aged 2 to 10 with inherited bone marrow failure, due to receive a stem cell transplant. The conserved cysteine and the conserved F or W are not part of the CDR3 here. Clone size, where shown, is once, few, many, or a class for clones that have expanded.

TRBJ2-5 many TRBV3-1 11 ASRRDFKETQY
TRBJ2-1 many TRBV20-1 10 SAERDGNEQF
TRBJ2-5 many TRBV4-3 13 ASSQGDGLGETQY
TRBJ2-2 many TRBV4-3 11 ASSQTQDRELF
TRBJ2-1 many TRBV24-1 14 ATSDSLALSYNEQF
TRBJ1-2 many TRBV5-1 14 ASSLWGQGLNYGYT
TRBJ1-1 few TRBV20-1 12 SAAMTGWNTEAF
TRBJ2-5 many TRBV5-1 13 ASSILAGGWETQY
TRBJ2-7 . TRBV19 13 ASSHGNLPDYEQY
TRBJ1-3 many TRBV5-1 13 ASSPGPGTRNTIY
TRBJ2-3 many TRBV12-3/TRBV12-4 14 ASSFPTGSSTDTQY
TRBJ2-1 many TRBV28 13 ASSLKLGIYNEQF
TRBJ1-2 . TRBV20-1 10 SARPRGAYYT
TRBJ2-7 many TRBV7-2 13 ASSLVASGFYEQY
TRBJ2-1 many TRBV2 10 ASMYSSGEQF
TRBJ2-3 . TRBV24-1 11 ATSDFRGDTQY
TRBJ2-7 many TRBV5-1 13 ASSAGGYSSYEQY
TRBJ2-1 few TRBV25-1 13 ASSEYGGVNNEQF
TRBJ2-5 many TRBV10-2 15 ASSESLPSGMVETQY
TRBJ2-7 few TRBV19 12 ASTLGQGASEQY
TRBJ2-5 many TRBV24-1 13 ATSDFSGGQETQY
TRBJ2-2 few TRBV4-1 13 ASSQVQGADGELF